The entry that follows covers one TCR beta chain sequence. Its specificity is not known. The sample belongs to a study of T-cell memory formation after mild COVID-19. Overall study: Largely donor-specific sequence clusters came from two donors. Points from the study as a whole: The CD4+ clones that contracted clustered mainly within CM and EM, and the CD8+ clones concentrated in EMRA. Pre-infection memory harbored some responding clones, suggesting cross-reactive memory joined.

Germline V gene data show CDR1 as SGHRS and CDR2 as YFSETQ. This CDR3 is 11 amino acids long. Between the trimmed V and J ends, which lost 1 base and 10 bases, there was a span of 6 bases. Constant-segment primers were used for 5'RACE, and the resulting TCR alpha and TCR beta cDNA libraries carried sample barcodes and UMIs. TCRdb re-analysed the 5' RACE reads in MiXCR, keeping a single row per CDR3 protein. Of fewer than 150,000 distinct CDR3 sequences in the sample, more than 15% were seen once. The rearrangement joins TRBV5-1 to TRBJ2-1; D may be TRBD1 or TRBD2 (5 bases each). Source material: PBMCs or a T cell subset sorted from them (not recorded which). The clonotype was recovered from a man in his late teens or twenties who had mild COVID-19 (a few samples of this study predate the infection). Cell type and time point are not known. CDR3 protein: CASSLWGEQFF. The CDR3 DNA reads TGCGCCAGCAGCTTGTGGGGGGAGCAGTTCTTC.